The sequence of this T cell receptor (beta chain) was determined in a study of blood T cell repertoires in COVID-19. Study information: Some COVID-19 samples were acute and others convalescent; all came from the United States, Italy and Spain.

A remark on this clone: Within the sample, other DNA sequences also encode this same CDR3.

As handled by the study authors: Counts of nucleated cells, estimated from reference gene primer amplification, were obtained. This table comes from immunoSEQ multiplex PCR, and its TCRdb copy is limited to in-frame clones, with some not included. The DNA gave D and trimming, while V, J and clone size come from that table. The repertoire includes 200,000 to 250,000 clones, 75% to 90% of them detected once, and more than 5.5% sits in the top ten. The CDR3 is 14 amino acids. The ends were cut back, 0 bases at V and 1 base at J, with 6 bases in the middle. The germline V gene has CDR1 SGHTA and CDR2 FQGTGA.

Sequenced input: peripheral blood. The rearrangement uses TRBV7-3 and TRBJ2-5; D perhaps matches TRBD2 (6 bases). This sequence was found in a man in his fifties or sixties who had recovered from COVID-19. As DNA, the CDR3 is TGTGCCAGCAGCTTAACGGGGGGCCAAGAGACCCAGTACTTC. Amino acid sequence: CASSLTGGQETQYF.